This paragraph reports one T cell receptor (beta chain). Its antigen remains unidentified. The data belong to a study of T cells in Graves' hyperthyroidism and ophthalmopathy. Study observations and caveats: Among clonotypes expanded in thyroid above 0.001, most were also found in blood.

The CDR3 is made up of 13 amino acids. V lost 6 bases to trimming and J lost 0 bases, with 12 bases between them. CDR1 is DFQATT and CDR2 is SNEGSKA in the germline V gene (reference sequence). There were TCR beta CDR3 regions amplified from RNA transcripts. The HTBI set primed first-round TCR CDR3 RT-PCR. MiXCR was run by TCRdb on the multiplex PCR reads, yielding one entry per CDR3 protein. The sample records a few hundred thousand distinct CDR3 sequences, 13% to 15% being singletons. Reasons for excluding patients were uncontrolled infection, other autoimmune disease, pregnancy or lactation. The PBMCs were sourced from fresh peripheral blood (around 9.3 ml).

This clonotype originated in a woman aged 40 to 50 with Graves' hyperthyroidism. Input material: blood. The J gene is TRBJ2-7, the V gene TRBV20-1; D uncertain. This CDR3 reads CSAPRLSSYEQYF. In DNA form, the CDR3 reads TGCAGTGCACCCAGACTTAGCTCCTACGAGCAGTACTTC.